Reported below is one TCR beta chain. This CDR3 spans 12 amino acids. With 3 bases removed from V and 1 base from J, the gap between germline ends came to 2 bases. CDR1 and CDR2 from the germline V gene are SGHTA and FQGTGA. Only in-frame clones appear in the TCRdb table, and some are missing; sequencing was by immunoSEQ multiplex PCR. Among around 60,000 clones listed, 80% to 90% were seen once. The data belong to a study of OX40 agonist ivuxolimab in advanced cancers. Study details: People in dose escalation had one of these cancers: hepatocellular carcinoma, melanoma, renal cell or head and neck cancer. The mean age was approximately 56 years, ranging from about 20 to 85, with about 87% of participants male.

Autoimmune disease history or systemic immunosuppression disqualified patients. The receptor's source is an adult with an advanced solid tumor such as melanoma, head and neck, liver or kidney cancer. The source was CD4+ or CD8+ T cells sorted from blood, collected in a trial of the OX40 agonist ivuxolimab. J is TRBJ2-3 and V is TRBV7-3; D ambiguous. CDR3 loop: CASSFGTDTQYF. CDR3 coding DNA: TGTGCCAGCAGCTTCGGCACAGATACGCAGTATTTT.